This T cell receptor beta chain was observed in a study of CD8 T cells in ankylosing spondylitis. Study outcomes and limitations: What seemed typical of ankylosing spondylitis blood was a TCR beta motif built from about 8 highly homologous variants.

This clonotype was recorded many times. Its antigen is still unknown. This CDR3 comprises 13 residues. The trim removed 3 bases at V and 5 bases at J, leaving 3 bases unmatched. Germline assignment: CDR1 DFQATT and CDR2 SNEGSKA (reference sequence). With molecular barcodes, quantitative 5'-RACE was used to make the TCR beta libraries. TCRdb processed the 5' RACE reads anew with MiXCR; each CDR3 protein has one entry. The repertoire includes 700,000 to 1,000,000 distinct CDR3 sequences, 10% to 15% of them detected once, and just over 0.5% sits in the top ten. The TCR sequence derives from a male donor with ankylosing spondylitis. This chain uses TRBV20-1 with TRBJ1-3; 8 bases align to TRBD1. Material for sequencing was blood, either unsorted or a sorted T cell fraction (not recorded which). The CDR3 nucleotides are TGCAGTGCTAGGCAGGGGGCCAGAAACACCATATATTTT. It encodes CSARQGARNTIYF.